The clone carrying this T cell receptor (beta chain) was seen a single time. Its antigen is unidentified. The data derive from a study of beta chain features in type 1 diabetes. For the study at large: Examined across all samples were 90 million to 130 million sorted cells. Study findings and constraints: Compared with healthy donors, patients appeared to share more similar naive, central memory and regulatory TCRB repertoires. When VDJ junctions were examined, type 1 diabetes patients showed fewer insertions and more deletions.

Sequencing targeted expressed TCRB transcripts, as all isolated RNA had been reverse transcribed. Profiling relied on immunoSEQ multiplex PCR, and the TCRdb table lists in-frame clones only, not all of them. The sample consists of under 450,000 clones, approximately 13% of them appearing once. The clonotype was recovered from a man aged 30 to 39 in good health. Sequenced input: naive CD4+ T cells from blood.

This CDR3 is CASSSGTADYEQYF. CDR3 DNA sequence: TGTGCCAGCAGCTCAGGGACAGCAGATTACGAGCAGTACTTC. This rearrangement joins TRBV6-5 to TRBJ2-7; 7 nucleotides agree with TRBD1. Germline CDR1 MNHEY, CDR2 SVGAGI. Trimming removed 6 bases from V and 4 bases from J; junction bases left unmatched: 9. The CDR3 consists of 14 residues.